This T cell receptor beta chain was profiled in a study of PD-L1 blockade in urothelial cancer (TCRdb year 2017). About the study as a whole: All patients started therapy in the mid-2010s and received atezolizumab 1,200 mg intravenously every 3 weeks. About 85% of the roughly 29 patients were identified as males with urothelial cancer of bladder origin, and a prior smoking history was reported by 18 of 29 patients. Patients had an ECOG performance status of 0 or 1 and had received between 0 and 3 prior chemotherapy regimens. Blood samples were analyzed at 3 weeks after treatment start (second dose) and at 6 weeks after treatment start. Blood samples yielded a median of about 150,000 T cells and around 83,000 unique TCRs, with median clonality 0.080. An exploratory multi-omic analysis was conducted of the somatic, immune and clinical correlates of response to PD-L1 blockade with atezolizumab in urothelial cancer. Pretreatment tumor samples, along with matched peripheral blood collected serially before and after atezolizumab treatment, underwent TCR sequencing. Durable clinical benefit was defined as a progression-free survival longer than 6 months, and TCR features were additionally tested against progression-free survival and overall survival. In the same patients, pretreatment tumors underwent whole exome sequencing and RNA sequencing in addition to TCR sequencing. Roughly 10 patients reached durable clinical benefit, while about 19 patients did not. Pretreatment blood TCR-seq was available for about 27 patients, at least one posttreatment blood collection was obtained for 24 patients, and tumor TCR-seq was available for 24 patients.

Comments on this clone: Its specific antigen is unknown. One base away there is no much larger clone; base qualities are not given.

To estimate absolute template abundance from read counts, synthetic TCR analog templates were spiked into each PCR. The immunoSEQ assay was used to amplify TCRbeta CDR3 regions from genomic DNA with bias-controlled V and J gene primers. Sequencing of rearranged TCRbeta segments was performed at approximately 20X coverage. The study's own analysis went as follows. Sequencing errors were corrected by clustering, and CDR3s were annotated against IMGT so that V, D and J genes could be assigned. Out-of-frame and stop-codon sequences were excluded, and only productive TCRbeta rearrangements were used in downstream analyses. To compute clonality, Shannon entropy was normalized by the log of the number of unique productive sequences and then subtracted from one. Clones differing between time points or between blood and tumor were identified using Fisher's exact test with Benjamini-Hochberg correction, with an adjusted p below 0.01 applied as the threshold. TCRdb's version of the immuneACCESS table is confined to in-frame rearrangements and falls short of the full clone set. An unresolved V gene accounts for under half of the shortfall where checked; the remainder is of unknown origin. D and trimming were read from the DNA, whereas the V and J calls and clone size are those reported in that table. This sample gives some 45,000 clones in total; over 75% of them show up just once. The ten largest clones represent around 16% of the sample.

This sample's time point label indicates: pretreatment peripheral blood. The cohort comprised fewer than 35 patients with locally advanced or metastatic urothelial carcinoma treated at Memorial Sloan Kettering on a trial protocol. Peripheral blood mononuclear cells were collected from each patient pretreatment and during treatment, giving between 1 and 8 total time points per patient. The Qiagen DNeasy Blood extraction kit was used to purify genomic DNA from total PBMCs and from tumor samples. PBMCs were collected pretreatment and during treatment, and were isolated and stored as previously described. From the germline V gene (reference sequence), CDR1 is MNHNY and CDR2 is SVGAGI. Germline trimming: 5 bases from V, 5 bases from J; junction bases outside gene matches: 4. Measured from the cysteine to the phenylalanine, the CDR3 is 15 residues long. Just the 45-base CDR3 DNA is kept, in frame starting at base 1.

The research as a whole found: Improved progression-free and overall survival was found to be associated with pretreatment peripheral blood TCR clonality below the median. Because the sample size was small (n of about 31) and many of the analyses were exploratory, the results are meant to be hypothesis-generating. Patients with durable benefit showed greater expansion of tumor-associated TCR clones in peripheral blood 3 weeks after starting treatment (n = 22, p = 0.022).

The chain is encoded by TRBV6-6 joined to TRBJ1-5; TRBD1 aligns with 12 central bases. Specimen: PBMCs, collected around atezolizumab (anti-PD-L1) treatment. The sequence came from a man aged 60 to 75 with urothelial cancer. CDR3 protein: CASSPGQGAYQPQHF. The nucleotide sequence reads as follows: TGTGCCAGCAGTCCGGGACAGGGGGCCTATCAGCCCCAGCATTTT.